This entry lists 11 T cell receptor beta chains sequenced from one sample in a study of neurological immune-mediated disorders. Using its own MiXCR run on the 5' RACE reads, TCRdb lists one record per CDR3 protein. The table lists about 74,000 distinct CDR3 sequences, roughly 5.6% of them singletons, with 6.5% to 9% in the top ten. The material sequenced was PBMCs. The receptor set was obtained from a man younger than 35 with multiple sclerosis.

This clonotype was seen many times. The chain employs TRBV4-2 and TRBJ2-2; TRBD1 agrees at 11 bases. Germline CDR1 LGHNA, CDR2 YNFKEQ. CDR3 length: 18 amino acids. Trimming cost V 3 bases and J 0 bases; bases outside gene matches: 6. The CDR3 is CASSHRTGGATNTGELFF. CDR3 nucleotides: TGTGCCAGCAGCCATAGGACAGGGGGCGCCACGAACACCGGGGAGCTGTTTTTT.

This clonotype was seen many times. The chain combines TRBV12-3 or TRBV12-4 with TRBJ1-5; D remains ambiguous. The CDR3 consists of 14 residues. V was clipped by 3 bases and J by 1 base, with 7 bases between them. The CDR3 sequence is CASSFGVSNQPQHF. For the CDR3, the DNA is TGTGCCAGCAGTTTCGGAGTGAGCAATCAGCCCCAGCATTTT.

In this sample, this clonotype turned up many times. DNA of the CDR3: TGCAGCGTTGATTCCCTCGACAGGGGATATGGCTACACCTTC. It yields the protein CSVDSLDRGYGYTF. This sequence joins TRBV29-1 and TRBJ1-2; 8 bases map to TRBD1. The CDR3 has 14 amino acids. V lost 3 bases and J lost 5; bases outside the gene matches: 8. Germline CDR1 SQVTM, CDR2 ANQGSEA.

This clonotype was found many times. The chain combines TRBV10-3 with TRBJ1-1; D gene ambiguous. Between the trimmed V and J ends, which lost 10 bases and 0 bases, there was a span of 9 bases. Germline CDR1 ENHRY, CDR2 SYGVKD. CDR3 length: 12 residues. CDR3 in amino acids: CATAQMNTEAFF. CDR3 in DNA: TGTGCCACCGCCCAGATGAACACTGAAGCTTTCTTT.

This clonotype was observed at least ten times. The V and J genes are TRBV5-1 and TRBJ2-7; D tentatively fits TRBD1 or TRBD2 (5 bases each). Deletions cut 4 bases from V and 3 bases from J, with 11 bases between. The CDR3 runs 13 residues. CDR1 and CDR2 from the germline V gene are SGHRS and YFSETQ. The CDR3: CASSRRDDYEQYF. Written as DNA, the CDR3 is TGCGCCAGCAGCCGTAGGGACGACTACGAGCAGTACTTC.

At least ten counts were recorded for this clonotype. The V call is TRBV7-2, the J call TRBJ2-2; 8 nucleotides match TRBD2. CDR1 is SGHTA and CDR2 is FQGNSA in the germline V gene. CDR3 length equals 15 residues. With V trimmed by 3 bases and J by 0 bases, 0 bases remained unmatched. CDR3 sequence: CASSFGGANTGELFF. CDR3 bases: TGTGCCAGCAGCTTCGGGGGGGCGAACACCGGGGAGCTGTTTTTT.

This sequence joins TRBV6-2 or TRBV6-3 and TRBJ2-7; 7 bases align to TRBD2. Unmatched junction bases numbered 5, after V lost 0 bases and J lost 3 bases. The CDR3 is 15 amino acids. CDR1 MNHEY and CDR2 SVGEGT come from the germline V gene. The CDR3, as DNA: TGTGCCAGCAGTTACTCGGGAGGGCGTGGCTACGAGCAGTACTTC. This gives the protein CASSYSGGRGYEQYF.

The table lists this clonotype with many counts. The chain combines TRBV10-3 with TRBJ1-4, with D possibly matching TRBD1 (6 bases). Trimming removed 10 bases from V and 2 bases from J, with 11 bases in between. From germline, CDR1 is ENHRY and CDR2 SYGVKD. The CDR3 runs to 13 residues. CDR3 sequence reads: CATSGDTNEKLFF. CDR3 nucleotide sequence: TGTGCCACATCAGGGGACACTAATGAAAAACTGTTTTTT.

Many counts were recorded for this clonotype. The chain uses TRBV11-2 and TRBJ2-3; possibly TRBD1 or TRBD2 for D (5 bases each). CDR3 size: 15 residues. Trimming cost V 4 bases and J 7 bases, with 18 bases left between them. CDR1 and CDR2 from the germline V gene are SGHAT and FQNNGV. The DNA of the CDR3 is TGTGCCAGCAGCTCGCTTAAGGGGCGCGGGTATACGCAGTATTTT. This gives the protein CASSSLKGRGYTQYF.

This clonotype was seen ten or more times. The genes are TRBV29-1 and TRBJ2-1; D call uncertain. There are 16 residues in the CDR3. V lost 1 base to trimming and J lost 0 bases, with 13 bases between them. The germline CDR1 and CDR2 sequences are SQVTM and ANQGSEA. The chain's CDR3 is CSVEALDSGSYNEQFF. The CDR3 bases are TGCAGCGTTGAAGCCTTAGATTCCGGCTCCTACAATGAGCAGTTCTTC.

Ten or more counts support this clonotype. The rearrangement links TRBV12-3 or TRBV12-4 to TRBJ1-1; 10 bases match TRBD1. Trimming removed 6 bases from V and 11 bases from J; junction bases left unmatched: 6. CDR3 length equals 12 residues. The CDR3 loop reads CASRNDRGHAFF. Written as DNA, the CDR3 is TGTGCCAGCAGAAACGACAGGGGGCACGCTTTCTTT.